This T cell receptor (beta chain) was identified during a study of T cell repertoires in cytomegalovirus infection. Background on the study: Signatures in public TCR beta sequences pointed to both CMV infection and matching HLA type.

Concerning this clonotype: Its antigen is as yet unknown.

Findings and limits, study-wide: Pooled public TCR beta family frequency picked out CMV carriers with the relevant HLA. HLA-C-restricted CMV-specific TCR beta clonotypes were dominant in the ex vivo response.

V lost 2 bases, J lost 8 bases, and 12 bases lay in between. CDR1 is MNHEY, CDR2 SVGAGI, per germline. The length of the CDR3 is 14 residues. TCRdb reanalysed the reads using MiXCR and keeps one entry per CDR3 protein. The repertoire includes a few hundred thousand distinct CDR3 sequences, roughly 43% of them detected once, and over 45% sits in the top ten. This rearrangement joins TRBV6-5 to TRBJ2-2, with D maybe TRBD2 (6 bases). This sequence originates from a human donor in good health (CMV status not recorded). Some clones in this sample may be carry-over from other donors' samples. This sample comprised cultured PBMCs, obtained from culture after CMV antigen stimulation. CDR3 sequence reads: CASSYAAGYGELFF. CDR3 in DNA: TGTGCCAGCAGTTACGCGGCGGGGTATGGGGAGCTGTTTTTT.